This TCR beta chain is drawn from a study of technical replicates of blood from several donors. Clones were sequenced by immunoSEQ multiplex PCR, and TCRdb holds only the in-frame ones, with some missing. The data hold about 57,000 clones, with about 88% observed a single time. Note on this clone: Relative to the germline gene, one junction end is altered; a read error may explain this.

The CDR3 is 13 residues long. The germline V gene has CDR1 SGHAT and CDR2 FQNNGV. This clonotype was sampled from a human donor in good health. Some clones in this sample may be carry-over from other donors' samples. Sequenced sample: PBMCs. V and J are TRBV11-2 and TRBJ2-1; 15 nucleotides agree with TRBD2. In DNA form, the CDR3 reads TGTGCCAGCAGCCCCTTCCGGACTAGCGGGAGGGTCTTC. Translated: CASSPFRTSGRVF.